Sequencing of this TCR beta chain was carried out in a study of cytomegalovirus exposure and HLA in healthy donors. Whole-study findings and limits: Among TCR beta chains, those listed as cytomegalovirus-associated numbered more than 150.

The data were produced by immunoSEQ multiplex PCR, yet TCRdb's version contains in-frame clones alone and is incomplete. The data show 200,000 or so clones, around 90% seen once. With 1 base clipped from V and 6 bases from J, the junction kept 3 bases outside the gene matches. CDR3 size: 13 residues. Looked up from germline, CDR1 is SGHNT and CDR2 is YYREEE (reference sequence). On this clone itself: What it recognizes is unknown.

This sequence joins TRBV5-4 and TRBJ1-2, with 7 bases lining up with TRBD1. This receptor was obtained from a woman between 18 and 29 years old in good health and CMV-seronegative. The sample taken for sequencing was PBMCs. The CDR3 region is CASSLRRGDGYTF. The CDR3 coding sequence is TGTGCCAGCAGCTTGCGCAGGGGGGATGGCTACACCTTC.